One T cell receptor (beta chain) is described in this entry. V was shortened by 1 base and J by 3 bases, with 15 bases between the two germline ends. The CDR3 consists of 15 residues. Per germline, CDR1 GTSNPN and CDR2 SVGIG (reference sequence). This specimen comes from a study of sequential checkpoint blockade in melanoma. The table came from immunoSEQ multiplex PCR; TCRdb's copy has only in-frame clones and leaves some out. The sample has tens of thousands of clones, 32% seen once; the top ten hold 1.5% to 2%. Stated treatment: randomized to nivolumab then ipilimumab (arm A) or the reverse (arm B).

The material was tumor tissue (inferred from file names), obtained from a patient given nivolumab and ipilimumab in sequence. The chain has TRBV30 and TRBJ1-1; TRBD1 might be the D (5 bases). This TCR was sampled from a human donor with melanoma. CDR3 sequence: CAWSAAGWGDTEAFF. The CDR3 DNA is TGTGCCTGGAGTGCGGCAGGGTGGGGGGACACTGAAGCTTTCTTT. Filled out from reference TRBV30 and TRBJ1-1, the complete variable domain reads SQTIHQWPATLVQPVGSPLSLECTVEGTSNPNLYWYRQAAGRGLQLLFYSVGIGQISSEVPQNLSASRPQDRQFILSSKKLLLSDSGFYLCAWSAAGWGDTEAFFGQGTRLTVV.